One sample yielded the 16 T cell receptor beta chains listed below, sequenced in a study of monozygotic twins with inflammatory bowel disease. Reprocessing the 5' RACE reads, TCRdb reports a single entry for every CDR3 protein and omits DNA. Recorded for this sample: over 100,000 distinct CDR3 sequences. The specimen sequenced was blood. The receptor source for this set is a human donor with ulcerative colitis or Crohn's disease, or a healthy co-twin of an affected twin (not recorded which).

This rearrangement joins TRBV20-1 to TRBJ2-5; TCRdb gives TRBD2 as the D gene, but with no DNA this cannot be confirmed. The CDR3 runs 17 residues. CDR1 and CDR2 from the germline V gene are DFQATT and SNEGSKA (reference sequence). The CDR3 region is CSAPAERLAGLQETQYF.

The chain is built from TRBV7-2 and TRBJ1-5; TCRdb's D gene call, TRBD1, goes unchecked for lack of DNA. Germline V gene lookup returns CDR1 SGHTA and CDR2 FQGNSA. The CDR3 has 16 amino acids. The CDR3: CASSLAPTGVGQPQHF. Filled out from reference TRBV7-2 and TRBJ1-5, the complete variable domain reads GAGVSQSPSNKVTEKGKDVELRCDPISGHTALYWYRQSLGQGLEFLIYFQGNSAPDKSGLPSDRFSAERTGGSVSTLTIQRTQQEDSAVYLCASSLAPTGVGQPQHFGDGTRLSIL.

The CDR3 loop is CAVGQGRRSPLHF. The chain is built from TRBV6-5 and TRBJ1-6; checking the TCRdb D call of TRBD1 is not possible without DNA. The germline V gene encodes CDR1 MNHEY and CDR2 SVGAGI. The CDR3 totals 13 residues.

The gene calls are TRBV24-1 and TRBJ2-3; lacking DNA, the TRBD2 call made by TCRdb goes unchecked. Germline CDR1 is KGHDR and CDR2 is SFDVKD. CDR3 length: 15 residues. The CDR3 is CATSDSARGGEPQYF.

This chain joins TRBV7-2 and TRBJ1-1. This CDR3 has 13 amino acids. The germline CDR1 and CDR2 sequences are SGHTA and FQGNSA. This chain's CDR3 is CASSLATEDEAFF.

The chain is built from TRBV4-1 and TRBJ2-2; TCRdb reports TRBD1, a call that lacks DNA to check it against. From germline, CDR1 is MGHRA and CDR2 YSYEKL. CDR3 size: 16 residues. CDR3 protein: CASSQSDRSNTGELFF.

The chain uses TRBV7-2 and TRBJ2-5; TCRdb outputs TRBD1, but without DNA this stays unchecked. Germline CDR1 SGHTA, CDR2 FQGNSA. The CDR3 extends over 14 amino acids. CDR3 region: CASSLPTGRETQYF.

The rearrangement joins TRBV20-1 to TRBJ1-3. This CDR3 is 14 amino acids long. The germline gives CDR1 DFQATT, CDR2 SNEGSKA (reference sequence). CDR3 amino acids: CSATHAGSGNTIYF.

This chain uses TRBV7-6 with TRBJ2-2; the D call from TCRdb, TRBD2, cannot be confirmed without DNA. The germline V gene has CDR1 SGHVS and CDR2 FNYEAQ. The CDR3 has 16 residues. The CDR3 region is CASSSNPLEDTGELFF.

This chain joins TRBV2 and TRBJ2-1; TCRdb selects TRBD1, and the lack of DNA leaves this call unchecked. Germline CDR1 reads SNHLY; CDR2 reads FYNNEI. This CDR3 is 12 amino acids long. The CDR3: CATSTGINEQFF.

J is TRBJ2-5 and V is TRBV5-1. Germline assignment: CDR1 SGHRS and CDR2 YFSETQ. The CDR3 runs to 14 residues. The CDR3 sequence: CASSPAGVQETQYF.

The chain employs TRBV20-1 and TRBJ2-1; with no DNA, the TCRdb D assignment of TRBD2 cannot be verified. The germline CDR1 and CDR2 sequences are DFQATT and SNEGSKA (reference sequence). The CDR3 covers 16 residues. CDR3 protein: CSARDQRATGLNEQFF.

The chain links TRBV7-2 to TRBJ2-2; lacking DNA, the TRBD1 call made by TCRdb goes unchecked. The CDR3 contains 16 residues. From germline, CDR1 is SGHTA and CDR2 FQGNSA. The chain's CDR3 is CASSPNGAGGTGELFF.

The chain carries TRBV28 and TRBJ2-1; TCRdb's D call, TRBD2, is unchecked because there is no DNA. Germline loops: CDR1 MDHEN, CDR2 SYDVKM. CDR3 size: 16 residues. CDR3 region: CASSTKRESSYNEQFF.

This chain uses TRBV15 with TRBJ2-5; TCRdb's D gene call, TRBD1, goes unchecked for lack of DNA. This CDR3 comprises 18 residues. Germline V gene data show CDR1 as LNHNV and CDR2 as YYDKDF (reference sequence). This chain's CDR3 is CATSRGPSDRFLGETQYF.

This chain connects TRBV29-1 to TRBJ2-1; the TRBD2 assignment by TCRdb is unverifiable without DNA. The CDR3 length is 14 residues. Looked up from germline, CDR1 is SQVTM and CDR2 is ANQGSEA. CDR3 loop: CSVLLAGGLGEQFF.